This entry features one TCR beta chain sequence. Template material for amplifying TCR beta CDR3 regions consisted of RNA transcripts. TCR CDR3 underwent first-round RT-PCR with the HTBI primer set. MiXCR, applied by TCRdb to the multiplex PCR reads, yields one record per CDR3 protein. The table lists around 610,000 distinct CDR3 sequences, 14% to 15% of them singletons, with approximately 4.3% in the top ten. The data were obtained in a study of T cells in Graves' hyperthyroidism and ophthalmopathy. The TCR comes from a middle-aged woman with Graves' ophthalmopathy. The sample consisted of blood.

Written as DNA, the CDR3 is TGTGCCGCACAGGGGGGTTACGAGCAGTACTTC. It specifies CAAQGGYEQYF. The rearrangement links TRBV30 to TRBJ2-7; 8 bases line up with TRBD1. The CDR3 loop spans 11 amino acids. CDR1 is GTSNPN and CDR2 is SVGIG in the germline V gene (reference sequence). The V and J ends lost 8 bases and 4 bases, in that order; junction bases with no gene match: 4.